This TCR beta chain was documented in a study of CD8 T cells in ankylosing spondylitis. MiXCR was run by TCRdb on the 5' RACE reads, yielding one entry per CDR3 protein. The sample carries about 160,000 distinct CDR3 sequences, around a tenth recorded once. This CDR3 is built from 13 residues. Per germline, CDR1 MNHEY and CDR2 SMNVEV (reference sequence). The ends were cut back, 6 bases at V and 4 bases at J, with 11 bases in the middle. The rearrangement uses TRBV27 and TRBJ2-3; TRBD1 is a possible D gene (5 bases). The source material was blood, either unsorted or a sorted T cell fraction (not recorded which). The TCR comes from a female donor with ankylosing spondylitis or in good health (not recorded which). CDR3 in DNA: TGTGCCAGCAGCGTCGACAGCCCAGATACGCAGTATTTT. It yields the protein CASSVDSPDTQYF.